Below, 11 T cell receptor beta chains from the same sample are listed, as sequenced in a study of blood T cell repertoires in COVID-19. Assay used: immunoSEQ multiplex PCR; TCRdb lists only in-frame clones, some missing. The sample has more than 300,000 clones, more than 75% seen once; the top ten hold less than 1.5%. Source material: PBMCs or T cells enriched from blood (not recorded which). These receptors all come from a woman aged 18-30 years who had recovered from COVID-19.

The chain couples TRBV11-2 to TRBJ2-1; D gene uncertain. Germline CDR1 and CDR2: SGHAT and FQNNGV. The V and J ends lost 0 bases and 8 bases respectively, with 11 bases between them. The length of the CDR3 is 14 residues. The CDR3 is CASSLEAPLHEQFF. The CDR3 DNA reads TGTGCCAGCAGCTTAGAAGCGCCGTTGCATGAGCAGTTCTTC. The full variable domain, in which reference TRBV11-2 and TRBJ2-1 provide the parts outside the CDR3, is EAGVAQSPRYKIIEKRQSVAFWCNPISGHATLYWYQQILGQGPKLLIQFQNNGVVDDSQLPKDRFSAERLKGVDSTLKIQPAKLEDSAVYLCASSLEAPLHEQFFGPGTRLTVL.

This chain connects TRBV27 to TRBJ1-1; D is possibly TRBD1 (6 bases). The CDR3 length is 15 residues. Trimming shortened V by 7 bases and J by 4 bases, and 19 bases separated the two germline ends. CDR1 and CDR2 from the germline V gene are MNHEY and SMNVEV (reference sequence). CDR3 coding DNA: TGTGCCAGCAACCGGGGGGAGGGGGGCGGCACTGAAGCTTTCTTT. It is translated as CASNRGEGGGTEAFF.

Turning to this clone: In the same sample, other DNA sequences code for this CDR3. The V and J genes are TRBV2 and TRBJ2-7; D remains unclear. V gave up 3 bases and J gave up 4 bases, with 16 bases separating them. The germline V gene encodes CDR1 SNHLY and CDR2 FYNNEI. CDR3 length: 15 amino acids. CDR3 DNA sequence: TGTGCCAGCAGTGATGCGAGGCACACCTTATACGAGCAGTACTTC. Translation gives CASSDARHTLYEQYF.

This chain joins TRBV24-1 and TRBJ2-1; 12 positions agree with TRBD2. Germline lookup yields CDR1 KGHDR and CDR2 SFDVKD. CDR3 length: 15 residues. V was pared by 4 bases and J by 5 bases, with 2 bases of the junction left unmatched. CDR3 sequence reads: CATSDRTSGDNEQFF. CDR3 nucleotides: TGTGCCACCAGTGACCGGACTAGCGGGGACAATGAGCAGTTCTTC.

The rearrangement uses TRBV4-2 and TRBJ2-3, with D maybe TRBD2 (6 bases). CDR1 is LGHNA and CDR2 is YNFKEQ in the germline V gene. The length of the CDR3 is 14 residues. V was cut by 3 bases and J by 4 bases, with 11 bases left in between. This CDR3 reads CASSHDPGADTQYF. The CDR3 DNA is TGTGCCAGCAGCCACGACCCGGGGGCAGATACGCAGTATTTT.

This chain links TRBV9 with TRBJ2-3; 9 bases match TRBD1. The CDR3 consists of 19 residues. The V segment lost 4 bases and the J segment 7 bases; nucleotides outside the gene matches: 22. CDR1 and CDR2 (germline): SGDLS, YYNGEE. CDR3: CASSPRLYAGQGVSNTQYF. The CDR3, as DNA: TGTGCCAGCAGCCCTCGTTTGTATGCGGGACAGGGAGTGTCAAATACGCAGTATTTT.

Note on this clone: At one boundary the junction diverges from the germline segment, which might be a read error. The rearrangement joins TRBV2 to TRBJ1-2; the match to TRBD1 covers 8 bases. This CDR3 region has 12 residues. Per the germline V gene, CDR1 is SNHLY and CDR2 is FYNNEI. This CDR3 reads CASSEGGQAKKF. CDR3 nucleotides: TGTGCCAGCAGTGAAGGGGGACAGGCGAAAAAATTC.

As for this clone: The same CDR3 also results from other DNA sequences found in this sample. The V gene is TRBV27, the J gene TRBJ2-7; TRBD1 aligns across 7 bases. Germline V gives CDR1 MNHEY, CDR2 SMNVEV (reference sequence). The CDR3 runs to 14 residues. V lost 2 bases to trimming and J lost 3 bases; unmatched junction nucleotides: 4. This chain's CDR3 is CASSLDRDSYEQYF. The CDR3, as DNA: TGTGCCAGCAGTTTAGACCGGGACAGCTACGAGCAGTACTTC.

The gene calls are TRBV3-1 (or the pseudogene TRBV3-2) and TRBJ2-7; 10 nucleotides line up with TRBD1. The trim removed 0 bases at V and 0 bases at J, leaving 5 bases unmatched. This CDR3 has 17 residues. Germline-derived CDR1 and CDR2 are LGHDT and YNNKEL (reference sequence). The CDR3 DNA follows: TGTGCCAGCAGCCAAGAACGGGACAGGGGTTCCTCCTACGAGCAGTACTTC. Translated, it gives CASSQERDRGSSYEQYF.

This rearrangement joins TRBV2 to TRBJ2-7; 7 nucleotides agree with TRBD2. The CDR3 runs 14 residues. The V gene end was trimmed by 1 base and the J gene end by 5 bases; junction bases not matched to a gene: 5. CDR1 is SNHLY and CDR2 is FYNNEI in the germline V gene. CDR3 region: CASSEGRTSNEQYF. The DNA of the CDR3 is TGTGCCAGCAGTGAAGGCAGGACTAGTAACGAGCAGTACTTC.

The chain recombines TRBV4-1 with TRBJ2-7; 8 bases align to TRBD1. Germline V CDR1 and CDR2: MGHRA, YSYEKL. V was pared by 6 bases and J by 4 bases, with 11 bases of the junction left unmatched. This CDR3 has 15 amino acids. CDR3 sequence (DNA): TGCGCCAGCAGACTTATCTCGGGACAGGAGTACGAGCAGTACTTC. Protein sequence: CASRLISGQEYEQYF.